This TCR beta chain was found in a study of OX40 agonist ivuxolimab in advanced cancers. V was clipped by 4 bases and J by 7 bases, with 8 bases between them. Germline loops: CDR1 SGDLS, CDR2 YYNGEE. The CDR3 consists of 12 residues. Worth noting for this clone: Its antigen remains unidentified.

The repertoire was sequenced with immunoSEQ multiplex PCR; TCRdb's copy has only in-frame clones and lacks some. The sample contains about 7,000 clones, more than 70% of which appear only once. Study results and limitations: Among the nonresponders, some also had low normalized T-cell clonal expansion.

The clonotype comes from an adult with an advanced solid tumor such as melanoma, head and neck, liver or kidney cancer. The J gene is TRBJ2-2, the V gene TRBV9, with a tentative D call TRBD2 (5 bases). The source material was CD4+ or CD8+ T cells sorted from blood, sampled in a trial of the OX40 agonist ivuxolimab. The CDR3: CASSSGIGELFF. The CDR3 bases are TGTGCCAGCAGCTCGGGGATCGGGGAGCTGTTTTTT.